The 30 T cell receptor beta chains given below trace back to one sample, sequenced in a study of response to subunit inactivated influenza vaccine. TCRdb re-called the RT-PCR reads with MiXCR, one entry per CDR3 protein. The table lists approximately 520,000 distinct CDR3 sequences, about 17% of them singletons. The sequencing used CD4+ T cells sorted from PBMCs, collected less than 30 months after vaccination. These receptors came from a man between 50 and 69 years old who received an inactivated influenza vaccine.

This clonotype was seen more than once but under ten times. The DNA of the CDR3 is TGTGCCAGCTCACTAACCGGGACAGGGGGCGACGAGCAGTACTTC. It encodes CASSLTGTGGDEQYF. This chain joins TRBV18 and TRBJ2-7, with TRBD1 matching over 12 bases. This CDR3 has 15 amino acids. Germline loops: CDR1 KGHSH, CDR2 LQKENI. The ends lost 4 bases at V and 5 bases at J; junction bases unmatched: 6.

This clonotype showed up just a few times. The chain couples TRBV20-1 to TRBJ2-5; 7 bases are a match to TRBD1. The CDR3 runs to 15 residues. The germline gives CDR1 DFQATT, CDR2 SNEGSKA (reference sequence). V trimming: 5 bases; J trimming: 5 bases; junction bases outside the gene matches: 14. CDR3 DNA sequence: TGCAGTGCTCGGTACAGGGGTTCACGTTCGGAGACCCAGTACTTC. Translating gives CSARYRGSRSETQYF.

The rearrangement links TRBV7-9 to TRBJ1-3; TRBD1 is a possible D gene (6 bases). Germline-derived CDR1 and CDR2 are SEHNR and FQNEAQ (reference sequence). The CDR3 consists of 16 residues. Trimming left V 5 bases short and J 5 bases short, with 19 bases between. CDR3 nucleotides: TGTGCCAGCAGCCGGGTGGGGGGCCTGACTAGAAACACCATATATTTT. Its translation: CASSRVGGLTRNTIYF. The whole variable domain, remainder taken from reference TRBV7-9 and TRBJ1-3, is DTGVSQNPRHKITKRGQNVTFRCDPISEHNRLYWYRQTLGQGPEFLTYFQNEAQLEKSRLLSDRFSAERPKGSFSTLEIQRTEQGDSAMYLCASSRVGGLTRNTIYFGEGSWLTVV.

This clonotype occurred a few times. The chain couples TRBV4-2 to TRBJ2-7, with 9 bases matching TRBD1. V lost 3 bases and J lost 2; bases outside the gene matches: 11. This CDR3 is 17 amino acids long. Looked up from germline, CDR1 is LGHNA and CDR2 is YNFKEQ. In DNA, the CDR3 is TGTGCCAGCAGCCAGCCTAGACCGGGACAGGGCCCCTACGAGCAGTACTTC. It yields the protein CASSQPRPGQGPYEQYF.

In this sample, this clonotype turned up a few times. The gene calls are TRBV30 and TRBJ2-1; 8 bases match TRBD1. CDR3 size: 13 residues. CDR1 is GTSNPN and CDR2 is SVGIG in the germline V gene (reference sequence). Losses at the gene ends were 5 bases for V and 2 bases for J; bases not matched to a gene: 2. In nucleotides, the CDR3 is TGTGCCTGGGACAGGGGAACCTACAATGAGCAGTTCTTC. This sequence encodes CAWDRGTYNEQFF.

J is TRBJ2-2 and V is TRBV24-1; D is perhaps TRBD2 (6 bases). This CDR3 contains 15 residues. Trimming took off 5 bases at V and 0 bases at J, with 9 bases between the two ends. The V gene's germline CDR1 is KGHDR and CDR2 SFDVKD. In DNA, the CDR3 is TGTGCCACCAGTGTTGCGGGAACGAACACCGGGGAGCTGTTTTTT. Protein product: CATSVAGTNTGELFF.

This clonotype came up a few times. The V and J genes are TRBV9 and TRBJ2-1; 7 bases fit TRBD1. Looked up from germline, CDR1 is SGDLS and CDR2 is YYNGEE. The CDR3 extends over 14 amino acids. With V trimmed by 1 base and J by 9 bases, 7 bases remained unmatched. The CDR3 loop is CASSVLDRAVEQFF. The DNA for the CDR3 is TGTGCCAGCAGCGTACTCGACAGGGCGGTTGAGCAGTTCTTC.

This clonotype was observed a few times. The chain carries TRBV6-1 and TRBJ2-3; 9 nucleotides line up with TRBD1. This CDR3 contains 15 residues. Germline V CDR1 and CDR2: MNHNS, SASEGT. V lost 6 bases and J lost 6; bases outside the gene matches: 10. The DNA for the CDR3 is TGTGCCAGCAGCTCGGGACAGGGTTTAGGGGATACGCAGTATTTT. Translating gives CASSSGQGLGDTQYF.

The V call is TRBV28, the J call TRBJ2-7, with D unclear. Between the trimmed V and J ends, which lost 2 bases and 0 bases, there was a span of 14 bases. The CDR3 loop spans 16 amino acids. Germline V gene sequence: CDR1 MDHEN, CDR2 SYDVKM. The CDR3 sequence is CASSLPAGRSSYEQYF. The CDR3 nucleotides are TGTGCCAGCAGTTTACCGGCCGGACGGAGCTCCTACGAGCAGTACTTC.

This clonotype was found a few times. The chain employs TRBV28 and TRBJ2-1; 8 bases fit TRBD1. The CDR3 loop spans 15 amino acids. Germline CDR1 reads MDHEN; CDR2 reads SYDVKM. V trimming: 1 base; J trimming: 6 bases; junction bases outside the gene matches: 5. As DNA, the CDR3 is TGTGCCAGCAGTTTATCTCAGGGGGCCGCCAATGAGCAGTTCTTC. This sequence encodes CASSLSQGAANEQFF. The entire variable domain, with the rest obtained from reference TRBV28 and TRBJ2-1, is as follows: DVKVTQSSRYLVKRTGEKVFLECVQDMDHENMFWYRQDPGLGLRLIYFSYDVKMKEKGDIPEGYSVSREKKERFSLILESASTNQTSMYLCASSLSQGAANEQFFGPGTRLTVL.

The CDR3 DNA sequence: TGTGCCAGCAGCTTAGAGGGGCACTTCACTGAAGCTTTCTTT. It codes for CASSLEGHFTEAFF. The chain links TRBV7-8 to TRBJ1-1; TRBD1 might be the D (5 bases). CDR3 length: 14 amino acids. The germline V gene encodes CDR1 SGHVS and CDR2 FQNEAQ. V was pared by 1 base and J by 4 bases, with 10 bases between.

This clonotype came up many times. The J gene is TRBJ2-7, the V gene TRBV7-2; TRBD1 matches 10 bases. The V gene's germline CDR1 is SGHTA and CDR2 FQGNSA. The V segment lost 3 bases and the J segment 3 bases; nucleotides outside the gene matches: 2. CDR3 length equals 14 residues. The CDR3 DNA reads as TGTGCCAGCAGCTTGCGGGACAGGGGCTACGAGCAGTACTTC. It codes for CASSLRDRGYEQYF.

The rearrangement uses TRBV12-3 or TRBV12-4 and TRBJ2-7; TRBD2 matches 11 bases. The CDR3 has 15 amino acids. The ends lost 5 bases at V and 2 bases at J; junction bases unmatched: 5. CDR3 amino acids: CASSVTSGGTYEQYF. The CDR3 DNA sequence: TGTGCCAGCAGTGTAACTAGCGGGGGCACCTACGAGCAGTACTTC.

This clonotype has a handful of counts. J is TRBJ2-3 and V is TRBV9; D possibly corresponds to TRBD1 (6 bases). This CDR3 has 15 amino acids. The ends were cut back, 4 bases at V and 2 bases at J, with 14 bases in the middle. Per the germline V gene, CDR1 is SGDLS and CDR2 is YYNGEE. CDR3 sequence (DNA): TGTGCCAGCAGCCTGGACAGCGGCACCACAGATACGCAGTATTTT. Amino acid sequence: CASSLDSGTTDTQYF.

This chain links TRBV7-9 with TRBJ1-4, with 8 bases lining up with TRBD1. Germline CDR1 and CDR2: SEHNR and FQNEAQ (reference sequence). With 5 bases clipped from V and 0 bases from J, the junction kept 5 bases outside the gene matches. The CDR3 covers 16 residues. CDR3 loop: CASSRTGLSTNEKLFF. CDR3 bases: TGTGCCAGCAGCCGGACAGGGTTGTCAACTAATGAAAAACTGTTTTTT.

This clonotype was seen only once. The chain is built from TRBV27 and TRBJ2-2; D unclear. Trimming stripped 5 bases from V and 8 bases from J, with 12 bases between. The CDR3 consists of 13 residues. Germline V gene sequence: CDR1 MNHEY, CDR2 SMNVEV (reference sequence). As DNA, the CDR3 is TGTGCCAGCAGTCCTCCCCTTATGGGGGAGCTGTTTTTT. It specifies CASSPPLMGELFF.

The table lists this clonotype with many counts. This chain uses TRBV12-3 or TRBV12-4 with TRBJ2-1; TRBD1 matches 8 bases. The V gene end was trimmed by 6 bases and the J gene end by 0 bases; junction bases not matched to a gene: 4. The CDR3 is 15 residues long. The CDR3: CASSAGTGSYNEQFF. CDR3 sequence (DNA): TGTGCCAGCAGCGCCGGGACAGGCTCCTACAATGAGCAGTTCTTC.

J is TRBJ2-7 and V is TRBV28; D gene ambiguous. The V gene's germline CDR1 is MDHEN and CDR2 SYDVKM. V was clipped by 5 bases and J by 7 bases, with 12 bases between them. The CDR3 has 12 residues. CDR3 coding DNA: TGTGCCAGCAGTAAAATGAATTGGGAGCAGTACTTC. Protein product: CASSKMNWEQYF.

This clonotype has only a few counts. V and J are TRBV29-1 and TRBJ1-1; unclear D gene. Germline V CDR1 and CDR2: SQVTM, ANQGSEA. The ends were cut back, 2 bases at V and 8 bases at J, with 6 bases in the middle. The CDR3 contains 10 residues. The CDR3 DNA sequence: TGCAGCGTTGAACCCGAAGAAGCTTTCTTT. It is translated as CSVEPEEAFF.

This clonotype has more than one count but fewer than ten. J is TRBJ2-5 and V is TRBV29-1; no reliable D call. V was clipped by 4 bases and J by 5 bases, with 11 bases between them. This CDR3 is built from 12 residues. The germline V gene has CDR1 SQVTM and CDR2 ANQGSEA. CDR3 sequence: CSVGRAGETQYF. CDR3 bases: TGCAGCGTTGGGCGAGCTGGGGAGACCCAGTACTTC.

CDR3 region: CSGRLAGGNEQFF. CDR3 coding DNA: TGCAGTGGGAGGCTAGCGGGGGGGAATGAGCAGTTCTTC. The rearrangement links TRBV20-1 to TRBJ2-1; 12 positions match TRBD2. In germline, CDR1 is DFQATT, CDR2 SNEGSKA (reference sequence). V was pared by 7 bases and J by 7 bases, with 5 bases of the junction left unmatched. CDR3 length: 13 amino acids.

The sample holds a few counts of this clonotype. The CDR3 here is CASSHLSGSADTQYF. The CDR3, as DNA: TGTGCCAGCAGCCATCTGAGCGGGAGCGCAGATACGCAGTATTTT. V and J are TRBV3-1 and TRBJ2-3; 8 positions match TRBD2. The CDR3 sequence is 15 residues long. J gave up 4 bases and V 3 bases, and 6 bases lay outside the gene matches. Germline CDR1 and CDR2: LGHDT and YNNKEL (reference sequence).

This clonotype was found a few times. The chain uses TRBV12-3 or TRBV12-4 and TRBJ2-2, with D unclear. The CDR3 consists of 19 residues. V dropped 5 bases and J dropped 0 bases, with 22 bases sitting between them. This CDR3 is CASSPMAGGPTSNTGELFF. The DNA for the CDR3 is TGTGCCAGCAGTCCTATGGCCGGTGGGCCGACTTCGAACACCGGGGAGCTGTTTTTT.

This clonotype was seen at least ten times. The genes are TRBV29-1 and TRBJ1-1; D not resolved. Per germline, CDR1 SQVTM and CDR2 ANQGSEA. The CDR3 has 11 residues. The V end lost 4 bases, the J end lost 7 bases, and 10 bases lay between the germline ends. In nucleotides, the CDR3 is TGCAGCGTTGGGGCGTATGGTGAAGCTTTCTTT. Translation: CSVGAYGEAFF.

The V and J genes are TRBV29-1 and TRBJ2-6; D gene uncertain. Germline CDR1 SQVTM, CDR2 ANQGSEA. Trimming cost V 3 bases and J 2 bases, with 8 bases left between them. The CDR3 has 14 amino acids. Here the CDR3 DNA reads TGCAGCGTTGAGAAGTCACCTGGGGCCAACGTCCTGACTTTC. This sequence encodes CSVEKSPGANVLTF.

This clonotype was counted a few times. V gene TRBV28 combines with J gene TRBJ1-2, with D possibly TRBD1 on 6 matching bases. CDR1 and CDR2 from the germline V gene are MDHEN and SYDVKM. V was shortened by 6 bases and J by 4 bases, with 12 bases between the two germline ends. This CDR3 spans 13 amino acids. DNA for the CDR3: TGTGCCAGCAGGGGGGACACTAGCTATGGCTACACCTTC. It yields the protein CASRGDTSYGYTF.

This clonotype has ten or more counts. V gene TRBV12-3 or TRBV12-4 combines with J gene TRBJ1-1, with D perhaps matching TRBD1 (5 bases). The CDR3 extends over 13 amino acids. V was clipped by 6 bases and J by 8 bases, with 16 bases between them. CDR3 sequence (DNA): TGTGCCAGCAGCCCCGCTGGGGCGGGAGAAGCTTTCTTT. This gives the protein CASSPAGAGEAFF.

A note on this clonotype: Given the absence of the conserved phenylalanine or tryptophan at the CDR3 end, a read error is likely. CDR3 sequence (DNA): TGCAGTGCTAGAGATGATAGGGAAGCAGATACGCAGTATATT. Protein sequence: CSARDDREADTQYI. The gene calls are TRBV20-1 and TRBJ2-3; D uncertain. CDR1 and CDR2 from the germline V gene are DFQATT and SNEGSKA (reference sequence). The CDR3 runs to 14 residues. Trimming left V 0 bases short and J 4 bases short, with 11 bases between.

The chain uses TRBV20-1 and TRBJ2-3; maybe TRBD1 (6 bases). CDR1 and CDR2 from the germline V gene are DFQATT and SNEGSKA (reference sequence). Trimming removed 3 bases from V and 5 bases from J, with 12 bases in between. The CDR3 consists of 13 residues. In DNA form, the CDR3 reads TGCAGTGCTAGGGGGGCAGGGCAAGATACGCAGTATTTT. As protein: CSARGAGQDTQYF.

Points on this clonotype: A much larger clone lies one base from this, so it may be a read error. The chain links TRBV9 to TRBJ2-3; D unresolved. This CDR3 contains 13 residues. V was clipped by 0 bases and J by 2 bases, with 4 bases between them. CDR1 and CDR2 from the germline V gene are SGDLS and YYNGEE. In DNA, the CDR3 is TGTGCCAGCAGCGTAGCGGACACAGATACGCAGTATTTT. Amino acids: CASSVADTDTQYF.